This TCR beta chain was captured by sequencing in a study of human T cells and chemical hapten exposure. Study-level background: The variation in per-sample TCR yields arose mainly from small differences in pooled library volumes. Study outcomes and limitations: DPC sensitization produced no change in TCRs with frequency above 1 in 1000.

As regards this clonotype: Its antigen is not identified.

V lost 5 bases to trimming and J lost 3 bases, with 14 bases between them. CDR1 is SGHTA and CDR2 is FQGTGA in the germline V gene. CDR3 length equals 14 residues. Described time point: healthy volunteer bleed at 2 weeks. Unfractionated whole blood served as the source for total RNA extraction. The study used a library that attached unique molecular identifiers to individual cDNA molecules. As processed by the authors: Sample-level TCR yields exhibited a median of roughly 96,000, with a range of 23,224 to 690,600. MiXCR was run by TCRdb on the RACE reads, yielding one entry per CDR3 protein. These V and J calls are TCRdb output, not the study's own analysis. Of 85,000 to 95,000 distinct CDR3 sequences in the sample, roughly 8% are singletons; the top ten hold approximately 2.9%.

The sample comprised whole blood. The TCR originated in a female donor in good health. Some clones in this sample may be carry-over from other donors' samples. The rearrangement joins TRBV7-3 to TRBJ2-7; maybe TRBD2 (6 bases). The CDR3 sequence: CASSPLGSGYEQYF. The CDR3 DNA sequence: TGTGCCAGCAGCCCCCTAGGTAGCGGCTACGAGCAGTACTTC.